These 27 T cell receptor beta chains came from one sample sequenced in a study of response to subunit inactivated influenza vaccine. Using its own MiXCR run on the RT-PCR reads, TCRdb lists one record per CDR3 protein. The data show a few hundred thousand distinct CDR3 sequences, approximately 15% seen once. This sample comprised PBMCs from blood, obtained 12 days after vaccination. Receptors were obtained from a man in his fifties or sixties who received an inactivated influenza vaccine.

This clonotype was counted a few times. This chain joins TRBV6-1 and TRBJ1-1; D may be TRBD1 (6 bases). The CDR3 is 17 residues long. Trimming cost V 6 bases and J 0 bases, with 20 bases left between them. Germline loops: CDR1 MNHNS, CDR2 SASEGT. Here the CDR3 DNA reads TGTGCCAGCAGGGCGATCCGACACAGGGCAATGAACACTGAAGCTTTCTTT. Its translation is CASRAIRHRAMNTEAFF.

V usage is TRBV19 and J usage is TRBJ2-7; D is undetermined. This CDR3 spans 13 amino acids. Germline values: CDR1 LNHDA, CDR2 SQIVND (reference sequence). Trimming cost V 4 bases and J 7 bases, with 14 bases left between them. The CDR3 reads CASSTLGSGEQYF. The CDR3 nucleotides read TGTGCCAGTAGTACGCTTGGTTCCGGAGAGCAGTACTTC.

This clonotype was seen only a few times. The genes are TRBV5-1 and TRBJ1-6; no firm D call. V was trimmed by 0 bases and J by 0 bases, leaving 7 bases between them. The germline V gene encodes CDR1 SGHRS and CDR2 YFSETQ. The CDR3 contains 16 residues. CDR3 in amino acids: CASSLDGSSYNSPLHF. The CDR3, as DNA: TGCGCCAGCAGCTTGGACGGGAGCTCCTATAATTCACCCCTCCACTTT.

This clonotype was detected many times. This chain joins TRBV7-9 and TRBJ1-5, with D unclear. CDR1 and CDR2 from the germline V gene are SEHNR and FQNEAQ (reference sequence). Trimming cost V 4 bases and J 7 bases, with 14 bases left between them. The CDR3 contains 14 residues. The CDR3 nucleotides read TGTGCCAGCAGCTACGGCGAAGGTGGCCAGCCCCAGCATTTT. Translation gives CASSYGEGGQPQHF.

This sequence joins TRBV5-1 and TRBJ2-1; D call uncertain. Between the trimmed V and J ends, which lost 0 bases and 9 bases, there was a span of 16 bases. The CDR3 runs to 15 residues. Germline assignment: CDR1 SGHRS and CDR2 YFSETQ. CDR3 coding DNA: TGCGCCAGCAGCTTGGATCGGGCAGGAAACCTTGAGCAGTTCTTC. It yields the protein CASSLDRAGNLEQFF.

Only a few counts were recorded for this clonotype. The rearrangement joins TRBV10-3 to TRBJ2-7; 8 bases match TRBD1. Losses at the gene ends were 3 bases for V and 3 bases for J; bases not matched to a gene: 4. Germline V gene sequence: CDR1 ENHRY, CDR2 SYGVKD. The CDR3 is 14 amino acids. In DNA form, the CDR3 reads TGTGCCATCAGTGAACAGGGGGAGAACTACGAGCAGTACTTC. Its translation is CAISEQGENYEQYF.

V is TRBV5-5 and J is TRBJ2-5; 8 bases align to TRBD2. Germline CDR1 and CDR2: SGHKS and YYEKEE (reference sequence). V was clipped by 2 bases and J by 2 bases; unmatched bases: 8. The length of the CDR3 is 16 residues. CDR3 loop: CASSFAAGGLQETQYF. The DNA for the CDR3 is TGTGCCAGCAGCTTTGCCGCGGGGGGACTACAAGAGACCCAGTACTTC.

The genes are TRBV7-2 and TRBJ2-7; 10 bases line up with TRBD1. CDR1 and CDR2 from the germline V gene are SGHTA and FQGNSA. Germline trimming cut 5 bases from V and 5 bases from J; bases unmatched to any gene: 9. This CDR3 contains 15 residues. CDR3 coding DNA: TGTGCCAGCAGCCAAACCGAGACAGGGGGCAACGAGCAGTACTTC. Protein product: CASSQTETGGNEQYF.

This rearrangement joins TRBV5-4 to TRBJ2-1; a weak D match, TRBD2 (5 bases). The V end was cut by 2 bases, the J end by 8 bases, with 8 bases between. The CDR3 consists of 12 residues. The germline gives CDR1 SGHNT, CDR2 YYREEE (reference sequence). CDR3: CASSFQDYEQFF. Here the CDR3 DNA reads TGTGCCAGCAGCTTCCAGGACTATGAGCAGTTCTTC. Complete variable domain (other parts from reference TRBV5-4 and TRBJ2-1): ETGVTQSPTHLIKTRGQQVTLRCSSQSGHNTVSWYQQALGQGPQFIFQYYREEENGRGNFPPRFSGLQFPNYSSELNVNALELDDSALYLCASSFQDYEQFFGPGTRLTVL.

This chain joins TRBV2 and TRBJ1-2; 9 nucleotides match TRBD1. Germline CDR1 SNHLY, CDR2 FYNNEI. V trimming: 11 bases; J trimming: 4 bases; junction bases outside the gene matches: 8. The length of the CDR3 is 13 residues. CDR3 sequence: CAANRGQSYGYTF. The CDR3 coding sequence is TGTGCCGCAAACAGGGGGCAGAGCTATGGCTACACCTTC. The whole variable domain, filled in from reference TRBV2 and TRBJ1-2, reads EPEVTQTPSHQVTQMGQEVILRCVPISNHLYFYWYRQILGQKVEFLVSFYNNEISEKSEIFDDQFSVERPDGSNFTLKIRSTKLEDSAMYFCAANRGQSYGYTFGSGTRLTVV.

The chain combines TRBV12-3 or TRBV12-4 with TRBJ2-5; TRBD1 matches at 9 bases. This CDR3 is 15 amino acids long. J was trimmed by 2 bases and V by 6 bases; bases with no gene match: 7. This CDR3 reads CASRPGTGHQETQYF. CDR3 sequence (DNA): TGTGCCAGCAGACCGGGGACAGGGCATCAAGAGACCCAGTACTTC.

This clonotype occurred a few times. The V and J genes are TRBV20-1 and TRBJ2-7, with 10 bases identical to TRBD2. V was pared by 2 bases and J by 6 bases, with 4 bases of the junction left unmatched. The CDR3 extends over 13 amino acids. Germline V CDR1 and CDR2: DFQATT, SNEGSKA (reference sequence). CDR3: CSARLAGAREQYF. The DNA for the CDR3 is TGCAGTGCTAGACTAGCGGGAGCCCGCGAGCAGTACTTC.

This clonotype was detected only a few times. The V and J genes are TRBV6-2 or TRBV6-3 and TRBJ2-2, with D unresolved. The germline CDR1 and CDR2 sequences are MNHEY and SVGEGT. Trimming left V 8 bases short and J 2 bases short, with 3 bases between. CDR3 length equals 11 residues. The CDR3 region has the DNA TGTGCCAGCGGCAACACCGGGGAGCTGTTTTTT. Translation gives CASGNTGELFF.

The chain carries TRBV25-1 and TRBJ2-5; D call uncertain. V lost 3 bases to trimming and J lost 5 bases, with 10 bases between them. The CDR3 length is 13 residues. Germline V gene data show CDR1 as MGHDK and CDR2 as SYGVNS. CDR3 bases: TGTGCCAGCAGTGAGGGGAATCGGGAGACCCAGTACTTC. Its protein product is CASSEGNRETQYF.

This clonotype was seen a few times. The rearrangement links TRBV5-6 to TRBJ1-1, with D maybe TRBD1 (6 bases). In germline, CDR1 is SGHDT, CDR2 YYEEEE. Trimming removed 4 bases from V and 0 bases from J, with 16 bases in between. The CDR3 loop spans 16 amino acids. The CDR3 protein is CASSQGGGALNTEAFF. The CDR3 coding sequence is TGTGCCAGCAGCCAAGGGGGGGGGGCCCTGAACACTGAAGCTTTCTTT.

This clonotype occurred a few times. Because the CDR3's place on the DNA is in doubt, the DNA is left out and the CDR3 is given as listed by TCRdb. The chain recombines TRBV14 with TRBJ1-6; the table names TRBD1, a call not compared with the DNA. Germline CDR1 reads SGHDN; CDR2 reads FVKESK. The CDR3 spans 14 residues, counting both ends. This CDR3 is CASSVGPGNSPLHF.

The rearrangement uses TRBV20-1 and TRBJ1-1, with unresolved D. Germline V lookup: CDR1 DFQATT, CDR2 SNEGSKA (reference sequence). The ends were cut back, 0 bases at V and 1 base at J, with 9 bases in the middle. The CDR3 has 14 amino acids. The CDR3 DNA is TGCAGTGCTAGAGATCCCAGCAGGAACACTGAAGCTTTCTTT. Translating it yields CSARDPSRNTEAFF.

This clonotype was detected only a few times. The rearrangement links TRBV15 to TRBJ2-3; D not resolved. The V end lost 1 base, the J end lost 0 bases, and 14 bases lay between the germline ends. Germline assignment: CDR1 LNHNV and CDR2 YYDKDF (reference sequence). The CDR3 contains 17 residues. CDR3 sequence reads: CATSRGLWKASTDTQYF. As DNA, the CDR3 is TGTGCCACCAGCAGAGGATTGTGGAAAGCTAGCACAGATACGCAGTATTTT. Supplemented by reference TRBV15 and TRBJ2-3, the full variable domain reads DAMVIQNPRYQVTQFGKPVTLSCSQTLNHNVMYWYQQKSSQAPKLLFHYYDKDFNNEADTPDNFQSRRPNTSFCFLDIRSPGLGDTAMYLCATSRGLWKASTDTQYFGPGTRLTVL.

The J gene is TRBJ2-6, the V gene TRBV20-1; D is ambiguous. Trimming left V 3 bases short and J 0 bases short, with 6 bases between. The CDR3 runs to 14 residues. CDR1 is DFQATT, CDR2 SNEGSKA, per germline (reference sequence). The CDR3 region is CSASTSSGANVLTF. CDR3 bases: TGCAGTGCTAGTACCAGCTCTGGGGCCAACGTCCTGACTTTC.

This clonotype was observed a few times. The chain has TRBV19 and TRBJ2-7; D gene uncertain. Trimming shortened V by 7 bases and J by 3 bases, and 25 bases separated the two germline ends. CDR3 length: 17 amino acids. The germline gives CDR1 LNHDA, CDR2 SQIVND (reference sequence). CDR3 sequence reads: CASTRSGLADSSYEQYF. DNA for the CDR3: TGTGCCAGTACCCGATCCGGTTTAGCCGACTCAAGCTACGAGCAGTACTTC.

The rearrangement joins TRBV7-9 to TRBJ2-3, with 9 nucleotides matching TRBD1. This CDR3 is built from 16 residues. Trimming took 6 bases from V and 4 from J; bases not matched to a gene: 11. CDR1 and CDR2 from the germline V gene are SEHNR and FQNEAQ (reference sequence). The CDR3, as DNA: TGTGCCAGCAGGCCTTTACAGGGGGCGACGGCAGATACGCAGTATTTT. It translates to CASRPLQGATADTQYF.

This clonotype has only a few counts. DNA for the CDR3: TGCAGTGCTAGAGATCTTCGTGGGGGGGACACTGAAGCTTTCTTT. It translates to CSARDLRGGDTEAFF. The chain carries TRBV20-1 and TRBJ1-1; possibly TRBD1 for D (5 bases). Per germline, CDR1 DFQATT and CDR2 SNEGSKA (reference sequence). The CDR3 length is 15 residues. V was cut by 0 bases and J by 3 bases, with 14 bases left in between.

This rearrangement joins TRBV7-9 to TRBJ2-5; 8 bases match TRBD1. The junction had 4 bases not matched to a gene; V was cut back by 10 bases and J by 0 bases. The length of the CDR3 is 13 residues. CDR1 is SEHNR and CDR2 is FQNEAQ in the germline V gene (reference sequence). The CDR3 spells CAIQDRDQETQYF. CDR3 sequence (DNA): TGTGCCATCCAGGACAGGGACCAAGAGACCCAGTACTTC.

V is TRBV5-1 and J is TRBJ2-1, with 7 bases aligning to TRBD2. The germline V gene has CDR1 SGHRS and CDR2 YFSETQ. The CDR3 is 15 amino acids. Germline trimming cut 4 bases from V and 6 bases from J; bases unmatched to any gene: 10. The CDR3 is CASSPTSNLFNEQFF. DNA for the CDR3: TGCGCCAGCAGCCCGACTAGCAACCTTTTCAATGAGCAGTTCTTC.

This clonotype occurred a few times. This chain connects TRBV20-1 to TRBJ2-5, with TRBD2 matching over 8 bases. With 5 bases clipped from V and 2 bases from J, the junction kept 10 bases outside the gene matches. The CDR3 covers 15 residues. The V gene's germline CDR1 is DFQATT and CDR2 SNEGSKA (reference sequence). CDR3: CSAHRQRGSQETQYF. CDR3 coding DNA: TGCAGTGCTCATCGGCAGCGGGGGAGTCAAGAGACCCAGTACTTC.

The V gene is TRBV20-1, the J gene TRBJ1-6; D call uncertain. The germline V gene encodes CDR1 DFQATT and CDR2 SNEGSKA (reference sequence). The CDR3 has 15 residues. Trimming took 5 bases from V and 5 from J, leaving 16 bases between them. This chain's CDR3 is CSARLAGLNNSPLHF. As DNA, the CDR3 is TGCAGTGCTCGCCTCGCAGGACTAAATAATTCACCCCTCCACTTT.

V usage is TRBV10-3 and J usage is TRBJ1-4; tentatively, D is TRBD1 (5 bases). The CDR3 is made up of 15 amino acids. Germline V lookup: CDR1 ENHRY, CDR2 SYGVKD. Between the trimmed V and J ends, which lost 3 bases and 8 bases, there was a span of 16 bases. The CDR3 DNA follows: TGTGCCATCAGTGAAAGAAGGGGTTATGGGGAAAAACTGTTTTTT. This gives the protein CAISERRGYGEKLFF.